The T cell receptor (beta chain) under discussion was sequenced for a study of CD8+ T cells in alopecia areata. In the study overall: Tofacitinib ran 6 to 18 months, followed by 6 months off drug.

Extracted RNA was reverse transcribed into cDNA, the sequencing template. TCRdb's copy holds only in-frame clones and misses some; the assay was immunoSEQ multiplex PCR. The profile shows approximately 160,000 clones, approximately 60% of them singletons. Germline CDR1 SQVTM, CDR2 ANQGSEA. This CDR3 is built from 15 residues. Trimming removed 2 bases from V and 6 bases from J, with 19 bases in between. Treatment: oral pan-JAK inhibitor, 5-10 mg twice daily. Investigators sorted PBMCs to obtain both CD4+ and CD8+ T cells. This clonotype was obtained from a human donor with alopecia areata. The chain is built from TRBV29-1 and TRBJ1-2; a weak D match, TRBD1 (5 bases). The sample in question was CD4+ T cells sorted from blood, obtained at week 24, from a patient treated with tofacitinib. CDR3 sequence reads: CSVERGQGGGHGYTF. The CDR3 DNA is TGCAGCGTTGAAAGAGGTCAGGGCGGTGGGCATGGCTACACCTTC.